The clone carrying this T cell receptor beta chain appeared a few times. This specimen belongs to a study of response to subunit inactivated influenza vaccine. The germline V gene encodes CDR1 DFQATT and CDR2 SNEGSKA (reference sequence). The CDR3 contains 11 residues. Trimming stripped 1 base from V and 10 bases from J, with 5 bases between. TCRdb re-analysed the RT-PCR reads in MiXCR, keeping a single row per CDR3 protein. The sample shows under 550,000 distinct CDR3 sequences, approximately 7.8% of them seen only once. The rearrangement joins TRBV20-1 to TRBJ1-6; D call uncertain. The starting material was PBMCs from blood, obtained about 23 months after vaccination. The clonotype was recovered from a man aged 50-75 years who received an inactivated influenza vaccine. DNA for the CDR3: TGCAGTGCTAGAGCGGGGTCACCCCTCCACTTT. Translated, it gives CSARAGSPLHF.